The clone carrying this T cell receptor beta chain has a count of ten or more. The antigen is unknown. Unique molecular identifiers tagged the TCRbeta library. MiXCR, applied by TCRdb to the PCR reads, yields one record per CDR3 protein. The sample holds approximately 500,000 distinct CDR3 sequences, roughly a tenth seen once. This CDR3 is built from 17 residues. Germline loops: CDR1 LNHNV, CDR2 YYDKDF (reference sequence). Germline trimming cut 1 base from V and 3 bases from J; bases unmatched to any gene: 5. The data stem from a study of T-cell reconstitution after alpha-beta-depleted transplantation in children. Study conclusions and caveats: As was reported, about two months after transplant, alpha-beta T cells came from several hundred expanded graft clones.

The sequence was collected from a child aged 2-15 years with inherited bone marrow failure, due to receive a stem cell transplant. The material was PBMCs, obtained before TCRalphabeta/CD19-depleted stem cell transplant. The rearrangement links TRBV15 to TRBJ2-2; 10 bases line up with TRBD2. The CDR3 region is CATSRGPGTSDTGELFF. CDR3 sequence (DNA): TGTGCCACCAGCAGAGGCCCCGGGACTAGCGACACCGGGGAGCTGTTTTTT.